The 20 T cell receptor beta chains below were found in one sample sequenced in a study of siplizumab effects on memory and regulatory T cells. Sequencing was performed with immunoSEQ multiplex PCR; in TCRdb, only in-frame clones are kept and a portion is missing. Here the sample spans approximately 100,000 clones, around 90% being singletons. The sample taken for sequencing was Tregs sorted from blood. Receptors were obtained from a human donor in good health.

In DNA form, the CDR3 reads TGTGCCAGCAGCCGGTCGGGACTAGCCTCCACAGATACGCAGTATTTT. The encoded protein is CASSRSGLASTDTQYF. This chain links TRBV28 with TRBJ2-3; 9 bases are shared with TRBD2. The CDR3 runs to 16 residues. The V gene's germline CDR1 is MDHEN and CDR2 SYDVKM. The V gene end was trimmed by 6 bases and the J gene end by 2 bases; junction bases not matched to a gene: 9. Full variable domain (rest looked up from reference TRBV28 and TRBJ2-3): DVKVTQSSRYLVKRTGEKVFLECVQDMDHENMFWYRQDPGLGLRLIYFSYDVKMKEKGDIPEGYSVSREKKERFSLILESASTNQTSMYLCASSRSGLASTDTQYFGPGTRLTVL.

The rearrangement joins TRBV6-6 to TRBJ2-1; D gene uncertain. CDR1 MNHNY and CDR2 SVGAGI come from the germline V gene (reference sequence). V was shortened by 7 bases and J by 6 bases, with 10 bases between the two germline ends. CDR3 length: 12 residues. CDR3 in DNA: TGTGCCAGCATGGGCTTATCCAATGAGCAGTTCTTC. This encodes CASMGLSNEQFF.

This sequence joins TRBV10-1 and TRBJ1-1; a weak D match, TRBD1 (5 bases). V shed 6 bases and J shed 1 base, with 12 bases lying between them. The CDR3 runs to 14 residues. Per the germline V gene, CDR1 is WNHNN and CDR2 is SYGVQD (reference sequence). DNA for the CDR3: TGCGCCAGCAGCCAGATGAGGGGGAACACTGAAGCTTTCTTT. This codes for CASSQMRGNTEAFF.

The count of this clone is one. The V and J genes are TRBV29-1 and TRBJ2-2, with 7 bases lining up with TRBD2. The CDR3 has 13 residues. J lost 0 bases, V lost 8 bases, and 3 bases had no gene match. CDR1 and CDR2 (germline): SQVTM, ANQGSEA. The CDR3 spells CSPSGSNTGELFF. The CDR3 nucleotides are TGCAGCCCTAGCGGCTCGAACACCGGGGAGCTGTTTTTT.

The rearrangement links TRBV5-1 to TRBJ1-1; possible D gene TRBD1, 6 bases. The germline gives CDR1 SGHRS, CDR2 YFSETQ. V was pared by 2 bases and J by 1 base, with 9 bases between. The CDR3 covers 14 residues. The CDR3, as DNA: TGCGCCAGCAGCTTCGAACAGGGGAACACTGAAGCTTTCTTT. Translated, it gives CASSFEQGNTEAFF.

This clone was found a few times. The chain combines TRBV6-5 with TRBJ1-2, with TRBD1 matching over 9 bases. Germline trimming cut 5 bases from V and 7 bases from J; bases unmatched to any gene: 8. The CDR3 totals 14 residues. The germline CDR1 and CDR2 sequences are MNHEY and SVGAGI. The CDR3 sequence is CASSGPGTGFGYTF. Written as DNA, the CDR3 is TGTGCCAGCAGTGGACCCGGGACAGGGTTTGGCTACACCTTC.

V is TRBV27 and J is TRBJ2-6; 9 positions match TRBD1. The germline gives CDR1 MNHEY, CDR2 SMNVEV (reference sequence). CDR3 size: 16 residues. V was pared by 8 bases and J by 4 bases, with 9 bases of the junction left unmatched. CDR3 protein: CASGLQGAVGANVLTF. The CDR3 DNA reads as TGTGCCAGCGGCCTACAGGGGGCGGTCGGGGCCAACGTCCTGACTTTC.

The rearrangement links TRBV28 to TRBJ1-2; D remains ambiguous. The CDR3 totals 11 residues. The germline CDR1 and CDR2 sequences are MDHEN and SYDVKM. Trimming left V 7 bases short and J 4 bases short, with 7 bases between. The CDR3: CASIASYGYTF. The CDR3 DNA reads TGTGCCAGCATAGCCAGCTATGGCTACACCTTC.

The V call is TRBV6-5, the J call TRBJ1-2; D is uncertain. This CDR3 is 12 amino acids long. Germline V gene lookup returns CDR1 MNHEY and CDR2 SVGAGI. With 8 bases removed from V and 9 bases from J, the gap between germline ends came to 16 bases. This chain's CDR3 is CASGDPLRRYTF. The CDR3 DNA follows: TGTGCCAGCGGGGATCCCCTTCGACGCTACACCTTC.

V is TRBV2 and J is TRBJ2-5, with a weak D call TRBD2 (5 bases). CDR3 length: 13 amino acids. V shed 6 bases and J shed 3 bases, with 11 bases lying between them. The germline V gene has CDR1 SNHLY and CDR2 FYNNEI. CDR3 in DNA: TGTGCCAGCAGAGTCCGGAGGAAAGAGACCCAGTACTTC. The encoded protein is CASRVRRKETQYF. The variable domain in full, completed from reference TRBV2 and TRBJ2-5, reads EPEVTQTPSHQVTQMGQEVILRCVPISNHLYFYWYRQILGQKVEFLVSFYNNEISEKSEIFDDQFSVERPDGSNFTLKIRSTKLEDSAMYFCASRVRRKETQYFGPGTRLLVL.

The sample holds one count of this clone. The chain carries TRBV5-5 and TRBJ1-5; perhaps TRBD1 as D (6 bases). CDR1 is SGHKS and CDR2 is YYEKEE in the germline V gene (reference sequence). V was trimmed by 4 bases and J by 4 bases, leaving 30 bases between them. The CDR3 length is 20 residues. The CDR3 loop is CASSVGPNTSKGGGNQPQHF. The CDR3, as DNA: TGTGCCAGCAGCGTAGGACCTAATACCTCGAAGGGGGGAGGGAATCAGCCCCAGCATTTT. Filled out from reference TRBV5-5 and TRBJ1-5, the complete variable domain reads DAGVTQSPTHLIKTRGQQVTLRCSPISGHKSVSWYQQVLGQGPQFIFQYYEKEERGRGNFPDRFSARQFPNYSSELNVNALLLGDSALYLCASSVGPNTSKGGGNQPQHFGDGTRLSIL.

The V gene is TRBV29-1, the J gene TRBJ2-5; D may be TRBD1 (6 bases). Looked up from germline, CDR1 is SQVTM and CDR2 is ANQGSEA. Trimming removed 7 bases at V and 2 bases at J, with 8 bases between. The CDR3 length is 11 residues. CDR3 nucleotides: TGCAGCGGGACAGTGCAAGAGACCCAGTACTTC. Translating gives CSGTVQETQYF.

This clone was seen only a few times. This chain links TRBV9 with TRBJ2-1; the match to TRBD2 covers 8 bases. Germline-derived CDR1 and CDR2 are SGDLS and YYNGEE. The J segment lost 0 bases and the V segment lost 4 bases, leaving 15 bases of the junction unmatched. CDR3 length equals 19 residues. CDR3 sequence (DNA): TGTGCCAGCAGCACCGGTCCGGGTAGCGGGATTAGCTCCTACAATGAGCAGTTCTTC. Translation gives CASSTGPGSGISSYNEQFF.

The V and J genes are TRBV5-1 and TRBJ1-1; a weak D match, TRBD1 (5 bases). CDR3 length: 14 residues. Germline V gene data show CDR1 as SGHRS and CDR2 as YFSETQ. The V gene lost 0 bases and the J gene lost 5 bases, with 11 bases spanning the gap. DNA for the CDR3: TGCGCCAGCAGCTTGGGAGGGGTCGAAACTGAAGCTTTCTTT. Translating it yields CASSLGGVETEAFF.

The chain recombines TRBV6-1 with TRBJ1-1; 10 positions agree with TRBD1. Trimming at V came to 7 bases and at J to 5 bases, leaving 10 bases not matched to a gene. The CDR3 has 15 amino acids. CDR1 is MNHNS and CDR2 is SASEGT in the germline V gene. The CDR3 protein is CASIDRGLRGTEAFF. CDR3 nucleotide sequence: TGTGCCAGCATTGACAGGGGGCTACGGGGAACTGAAGCTTTCTTT.

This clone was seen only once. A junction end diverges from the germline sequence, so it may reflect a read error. DNA for the CDR3: TGTGCCAGCAGCCTAGCAGGGGGGCATGGCTACACCTTC. This translates into CASSLAGGHGYTF. The J gene is TRBJ1-2, the V gene TRBV7-9; TRBD1 matches at 7 bases. The CDR3 has 13 amino acids. CDR1 is SEHNR and CDR2 is FQNEAQ in the germline V gene (reference sequence).

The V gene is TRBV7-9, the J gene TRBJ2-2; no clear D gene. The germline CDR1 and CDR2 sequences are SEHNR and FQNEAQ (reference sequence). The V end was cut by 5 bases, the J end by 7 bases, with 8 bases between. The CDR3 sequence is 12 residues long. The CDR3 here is CASSQGIGELFF. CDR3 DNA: TGTGCCAGCAGCCAAGGGATCGGGGAGCTGTTTTTT.

The CDR3 loop is CASSLNTDTQYF. DNA of the CDR3: TGTGCCAGCAGCTTAAACACAGATACGCAGTATTTT. V is TRBV11-2 and J is TRBJ2-3, with unresolved D. The CDR3 length is 12 residues. Trimming took off 2 bases at V and 2 bases at J, with 2 bases between the two ends. Per germline, CDR1 SGHAT and CDR2 FQNNGV. The full variable domain, rest sourced from reference TRBV11-2 and TRBJ2-3, is EAGVAQSPRYKIIEKRQSVAFWCNPISGHATLYWYQQILGQGPKLLIQFQNNGVVDDSQLPKDRFSAERLKGVDSTLKIQPAKLEDSAVYLCASSLNTDTQYFGPGTRLTVL.

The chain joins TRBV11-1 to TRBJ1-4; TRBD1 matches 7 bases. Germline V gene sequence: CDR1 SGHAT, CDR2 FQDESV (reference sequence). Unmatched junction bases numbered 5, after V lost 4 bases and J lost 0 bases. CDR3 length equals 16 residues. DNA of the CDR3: TGTGCCAGCAGCTCACAGGGGAAATCAACTAATGAAAAACTGTTTTTT. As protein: CASSSQGKSTNEKLFF.

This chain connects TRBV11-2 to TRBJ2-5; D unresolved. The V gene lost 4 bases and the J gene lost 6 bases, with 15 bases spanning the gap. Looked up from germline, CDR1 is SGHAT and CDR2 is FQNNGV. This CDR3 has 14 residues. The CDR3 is CASSSSARAQTQYF. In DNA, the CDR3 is TGTGCCAGCAGCTCCAGTGCCCGGGCCCAGACCCAGTACTTC. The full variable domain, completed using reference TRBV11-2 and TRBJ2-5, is EAGVAQSPRYKIIEKRQSVAFWCNPISGHATLYWYQQILGQGPKLLIQFQNNGVVDDSQLPKDRFSAERLKGVDSTLKIQPAKLEDSAVYLCASSSSARAQTQYFGPGTRLLVL.